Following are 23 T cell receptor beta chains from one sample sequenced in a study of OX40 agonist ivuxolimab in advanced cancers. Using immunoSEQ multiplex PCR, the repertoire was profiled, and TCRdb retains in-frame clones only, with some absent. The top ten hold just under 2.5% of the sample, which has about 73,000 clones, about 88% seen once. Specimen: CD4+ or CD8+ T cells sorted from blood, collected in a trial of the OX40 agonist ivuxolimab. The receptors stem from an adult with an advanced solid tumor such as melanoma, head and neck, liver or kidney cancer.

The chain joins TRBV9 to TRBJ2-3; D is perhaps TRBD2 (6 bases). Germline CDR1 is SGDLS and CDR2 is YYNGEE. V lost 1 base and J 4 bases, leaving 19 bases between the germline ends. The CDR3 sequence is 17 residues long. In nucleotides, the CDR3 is TGTGCCAGCAGCGTACCCCCCCCGGGAGAGGAAGCAGATACGCAGTATTTT. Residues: CASSVPPPGEEADTQYF.

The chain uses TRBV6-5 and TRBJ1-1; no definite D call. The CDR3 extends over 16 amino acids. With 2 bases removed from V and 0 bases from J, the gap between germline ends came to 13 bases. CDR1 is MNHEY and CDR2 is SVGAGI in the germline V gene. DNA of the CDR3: TGTGCCAGCAGTTACAAGGCCGCCGTGGTGAACACTGAAGCTTTCTTT. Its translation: CASSYKAAVVNTEAFF.

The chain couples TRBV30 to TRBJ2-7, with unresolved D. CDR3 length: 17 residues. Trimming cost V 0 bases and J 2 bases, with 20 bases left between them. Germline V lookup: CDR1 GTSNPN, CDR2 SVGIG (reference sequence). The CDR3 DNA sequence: TGTGCCTGGAGTGTACCGATAGGACGGCGAAGAACCTACGAGCAGTACTTC. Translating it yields CAWSVPIGRRRTYEQYF.

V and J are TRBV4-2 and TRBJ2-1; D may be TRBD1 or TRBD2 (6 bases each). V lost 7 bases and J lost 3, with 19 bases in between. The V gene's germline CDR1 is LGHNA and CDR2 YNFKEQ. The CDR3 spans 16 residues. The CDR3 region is CASKHPGGANYNEQFF. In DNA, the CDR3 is TGTGCCAGCAAGCATCCCGGGGGCGCAAACTACAATGAGCAGTTCTTC.

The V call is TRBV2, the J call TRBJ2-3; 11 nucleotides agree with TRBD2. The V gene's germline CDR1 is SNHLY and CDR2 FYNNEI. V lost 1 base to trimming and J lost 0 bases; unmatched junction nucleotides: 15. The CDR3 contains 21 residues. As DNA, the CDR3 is TGTGCCAGCAGTGAAGTAATAGGTGGACTAGCGGGTGCCGCTAGCACAGATACGCAGTATTTT. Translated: CASSEVIGGLAGAASTDTQYF.

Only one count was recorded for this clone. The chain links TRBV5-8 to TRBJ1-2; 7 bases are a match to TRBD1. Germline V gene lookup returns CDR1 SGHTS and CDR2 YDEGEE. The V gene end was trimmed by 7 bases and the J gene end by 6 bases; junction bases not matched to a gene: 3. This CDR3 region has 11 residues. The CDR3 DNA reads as TGTGCCAGCCAGGGGGGGGATGGCTACACCTTC. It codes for CASQGGDGYTF.

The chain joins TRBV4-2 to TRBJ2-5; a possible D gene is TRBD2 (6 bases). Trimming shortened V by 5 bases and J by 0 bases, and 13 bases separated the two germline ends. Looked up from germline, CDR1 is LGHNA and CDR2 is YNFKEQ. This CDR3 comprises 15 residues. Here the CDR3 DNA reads TGTGCCAGCAGCTCAATCCGGGACTACCAAGAGACCCAGTACTTC. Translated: CASSSIRDYQETQYF.

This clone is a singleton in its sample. The CDR3 region is CASNRPPREETQYF. The CDR3 DNA sequence: TGTGCCAGCAACCGCCCACCTAGGGAAGAGACCCAGTACTTC. V and J are TRBV14 and TRBJ2-5; D uncertain. CDR1 is SGHDN and CDR2 is FVKESK in the germline V gene. This CDR3 is built from 14 residues. The V end was cut by 7 bases, the J end by 3 bases, with 15 bases between.

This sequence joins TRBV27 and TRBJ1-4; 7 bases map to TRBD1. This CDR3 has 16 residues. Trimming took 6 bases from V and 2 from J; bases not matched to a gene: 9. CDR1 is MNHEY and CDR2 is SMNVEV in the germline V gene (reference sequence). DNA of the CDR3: TGTGCCAGCAGCCCCCGCCGACAGGGTACTAATGAAAAACTGTTTTTT. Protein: CASSPRRQGTNEKLFF.

DNA of the CDR3: TGTGCCAGCAGCGTAGGAGACAGGCGTTTTGAAGCTTTCTTT. Protein product: CASSVGDRRFEAFF. This chain links TRBV9 with TRBJ1-1; D is possibly TRBD1 (6 bases). The V and J ends lost 0 bases and 7 bases respectively, with 13 bases between them. Germline assignment: CDR1 SGDLS and CDR2 YYNGEE. This CDR3 has 14 amino acids.

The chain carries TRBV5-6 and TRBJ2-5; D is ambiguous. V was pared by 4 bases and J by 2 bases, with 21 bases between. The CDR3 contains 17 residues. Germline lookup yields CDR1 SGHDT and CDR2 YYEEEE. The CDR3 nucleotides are TGTGCCAGCAGCAGTCCCGTTTCCCGGAGTTGGCAAGAGACCCAGTACTTC. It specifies CASSSPVSRSWQETQYF.

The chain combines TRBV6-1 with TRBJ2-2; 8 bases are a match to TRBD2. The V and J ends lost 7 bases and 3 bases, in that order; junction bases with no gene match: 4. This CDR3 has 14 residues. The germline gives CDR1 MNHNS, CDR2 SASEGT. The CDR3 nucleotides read TGTGCCAGCACCGTCGGGGGGGACACCGGGGAGCTGTTTTTT. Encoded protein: CASTVGGDTGELFF.

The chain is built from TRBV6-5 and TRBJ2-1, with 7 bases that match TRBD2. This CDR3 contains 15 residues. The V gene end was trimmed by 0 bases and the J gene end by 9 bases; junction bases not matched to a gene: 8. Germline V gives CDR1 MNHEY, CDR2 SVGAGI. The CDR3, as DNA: TGTGCCAGCAGTTACTCGGGAGGGCTAGCAGGTGAGCAGTTCTTC. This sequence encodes CASSYSGGLAGEQFF.

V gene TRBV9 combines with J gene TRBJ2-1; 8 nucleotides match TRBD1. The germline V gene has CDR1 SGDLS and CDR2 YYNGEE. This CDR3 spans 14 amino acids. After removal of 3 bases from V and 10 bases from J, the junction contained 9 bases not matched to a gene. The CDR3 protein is CASSETTGGREQFF. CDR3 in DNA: TGTGCCAGCAGCGAGACCACAGGGGGACGGGAGCAGTTCTTC.

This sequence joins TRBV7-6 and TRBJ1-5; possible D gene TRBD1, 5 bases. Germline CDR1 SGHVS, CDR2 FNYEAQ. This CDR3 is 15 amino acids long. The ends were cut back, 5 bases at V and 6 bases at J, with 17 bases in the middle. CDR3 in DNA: TGTGCCAGCAGCCCCGGGGGAGGGGCGGCTCAGCCCCAGCATTTT. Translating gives CASSPGGGAAQPQHF.

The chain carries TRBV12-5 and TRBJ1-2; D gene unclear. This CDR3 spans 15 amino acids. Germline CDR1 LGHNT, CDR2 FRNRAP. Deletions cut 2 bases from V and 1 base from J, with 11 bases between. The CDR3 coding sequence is TGTGCTAGTGGTTTGCATGATGTCCTTAACTATGGCTACACCTTC. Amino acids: CASGLHDVLNYGYTF. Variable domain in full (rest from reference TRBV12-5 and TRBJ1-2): DARVTQTPRHKVTEMGQEVTMRCQPILGHNTVFWYRQTMMQGLELLAYFRNRAPLDDSGMPKDRFSAEMPDATLATLKIQPSEPRDSAVYFCASGLHDVLNYGYTFGSGTRLTVV.

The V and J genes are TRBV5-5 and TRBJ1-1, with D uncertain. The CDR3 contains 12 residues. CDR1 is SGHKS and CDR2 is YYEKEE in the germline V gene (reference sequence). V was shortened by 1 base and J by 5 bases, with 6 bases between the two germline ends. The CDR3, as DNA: TGTGCCAGCAGCTTGTTAAGGACTGAAGCTTTCTTT. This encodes CASSLLRTEAFF.

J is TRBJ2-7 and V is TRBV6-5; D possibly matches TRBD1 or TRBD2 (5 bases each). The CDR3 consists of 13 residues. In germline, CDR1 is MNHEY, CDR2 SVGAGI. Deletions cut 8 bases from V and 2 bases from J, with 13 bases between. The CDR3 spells CASLSGSTYEQYF. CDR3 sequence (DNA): TGTGCCAGCTTGTCAGGGAGCACCTACGAGCAGTACTTC.

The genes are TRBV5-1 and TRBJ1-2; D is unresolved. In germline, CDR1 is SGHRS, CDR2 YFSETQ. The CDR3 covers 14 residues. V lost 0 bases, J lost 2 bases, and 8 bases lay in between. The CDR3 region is CASSLVGGNYGYTF. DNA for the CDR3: TGCGCCAGCAGCTTGGTAGGCGGAAACTATGGCTACACCTTC.

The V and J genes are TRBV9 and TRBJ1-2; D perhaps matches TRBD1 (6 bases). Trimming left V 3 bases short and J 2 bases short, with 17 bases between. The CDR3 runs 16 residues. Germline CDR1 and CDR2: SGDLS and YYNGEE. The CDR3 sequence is CASSDSDSGENYGYTF. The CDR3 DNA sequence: TGTGCCAGCAGCGACTCGGACAGCGGCGAAAACTATGGCTACACCTTC.

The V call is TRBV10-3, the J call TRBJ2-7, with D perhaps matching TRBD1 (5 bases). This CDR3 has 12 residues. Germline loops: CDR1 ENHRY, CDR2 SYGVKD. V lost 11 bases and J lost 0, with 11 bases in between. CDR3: CASSQASYEQYF. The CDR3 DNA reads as TGTGCCTCGTCACAGGCCTCCTACGAGCAGTACTTC.

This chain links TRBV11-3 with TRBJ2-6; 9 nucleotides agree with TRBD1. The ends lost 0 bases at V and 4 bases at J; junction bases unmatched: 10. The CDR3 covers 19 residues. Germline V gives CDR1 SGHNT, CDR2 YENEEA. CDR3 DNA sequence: TGTGCCAGCAGCTTAGAGGGGACAGGGCCCCCGACAGGGGCCAACGTCCTGACTTTC. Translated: CASSLEGTGPPTGANVLTF.

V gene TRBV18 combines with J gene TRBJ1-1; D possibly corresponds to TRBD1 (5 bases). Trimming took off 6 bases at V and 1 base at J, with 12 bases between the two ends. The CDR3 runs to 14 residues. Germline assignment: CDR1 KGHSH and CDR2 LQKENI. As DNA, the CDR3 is TGTGCCAGCTCCCCCAGGGCAAAGAACACTGAAGCTTTCTTT. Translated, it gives CASSPRAKNTEAFF. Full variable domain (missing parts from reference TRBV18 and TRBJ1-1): NAGVMQNPRHLVRRRGQEARLRCSPMKGHSHVYWYRQLPEEGLKFMVYLQKENIIDESGMPKERFSAEFPKEGPSILRIQQVVRGDSAAYFCASSPRAKNTEAFFGQGTRLTVV.